The T cell receptor (beta chain) described here comes from a study of blood T cell repertoires in COVID-19. On the study more broadly: Samples representing acute and convalescent COVID-19 were sourced from the United States, Italy and Spain. PBMCs, B-cell-depleted T cells, or T cells provided the cDNA or gDNA that made up the material.

In the source study's methods: Counts of nucleated cells, estimated from reference gene primer amplification, were obtained. TCRdb keeps only in-frame clones here, not all; method: immunoSEQ multiplex PCR. V, J and clone size are those of that table, while D and trimming were read from the DNA. The sample contains 13,000 to 15,000 clones, 85% to 90% of which appear only once. The germline gives CDR1 MGHRA, CDR2 YSYEKL. CDR3 length: 17 residues. Trimming shortened V by 5 bases and J by 5 bases, and 23 bases separated the two germline ends. The sequence came from a human donor in a cohort sampled during active COVID-19. The chain uses TRBV4-1 and TRBJ2-3; tentatively, D is TRBD1 (6 bases). Sequencing used peripheral blood. The CDR3 sequence: CASSGQNRDPLGDTQYF. CDR3 in DNA: TGCGCCAGCAGCGGACAGAACCGGGACCCCTTGGGAGATACGCAGTATTTT.